This TCR beta chain was sequenced during a study of T cells in Graves' hyperthyroidism and ophthalmopathy. V was clipped by 11 bases and J by 0 bases, with 13 bases between them. CDR1 is MNHNS and CDR2 is SASEGT in the germline V gene. The CDR3 extends over 14 amino acids. Authors of the study amplified TCR beta CDR3 regions from RNA transcripts. The TCR CDR3 first-round RT-PCR relied on the HTBI primer set. MiXCR, run by TCRdb on the multiplex PCR reads, gives a single entry per CDR3 protein. The table includes over 500,000 distinct CDR3 sequences, roughly 15% detected once. Patients aged 18 to 65 had newly diagnosed hyperthyroidism lasting under 2 months. Out of approximately 10 ml of fresh peripheral blood came the PBMCs. A few counts support this clonotype.

The source of this sequence is a woman aged 40 to 50 with Graves' hyperthyroidism. The J gene is TRBJ2-2, the V gene TRBV6-1; tentative D call: TRBD1 (6 bases). Sample: blood. CDR3 DNA: TGTGCCGGACTCGACAGGACGAACACCGGGGAGCTGTTTTTT. Translating it yields CAGLDRTNTGELFF.